This T cell receptor beta chain was sequenced in a study of human T cells and chemical hapten exposure. Overall study: Readings were taken at 6 days from patch tests that had applied 0.01% DPC to the upper back. The patients, most of them female, presented with alopecia areata, totalis or universalis. Overall study findings and caveats: Versus controls, expanded TCRs had significantly more large CDR3 similarity clusters. Among TCRs, those above 1 in 1000 frequency were unaffected by DPC sensitization.

Turning to this clonotype: Its antigen is unidentified.

CDR1 is DFQATT and CDR2 is SNEGSKA in the germline V gene (reference sequence). This CDR3 comprises 15 residues. V lost 0 bases, J lost 4 bases, and 16 bases lay in between. Time point: patch test 1, 2 weeks after DPC sensitization. Treatment meaning: therapeutic diphenylcyclopropenone sensitization with weekly scalp DPC. The authors' total RNA extraction used unfractionated whole blood. TCRdb called the RACE reads again in MiXCR, with one record for every CDR3 protein. The table records roughly 52,000 distinct CDR3 sequences, about 11% of them present only once. The sequencing used whole blood, collected in connection with sensitization to the hapten diphenylcyclopropenone (DPC). The V gene is TRBV20-1, the J gene TRBJ2-7; D is perhaps TRBD2 (6 bases). The receptor was derived from a woman aged 40 to 55 with alopecia areata. Some clones in this sample may be carry-over from other donors' samples. The CDR3 sequence: CSARDEELAGYEQYF. The CDR3 coding sequence is TGCAGTGCTAGAGATGAGGAACTAGCAGGTTACGAGCAGTACTTC.